One sample yielded the 19 T cell receptor beta chains listed below, sequenced in a study of blood T cell repertoires in COVID-19. Clones were read by immunoSEQ multiplex PCR, and TCRdb kept only the in-frame ones, dropping some. This table holds roughly 190,000 clones, about 80% found once. Sequenced material: PBMCs or T cells enriched from blood (not recorded which). The receptor set was obtained from a woman between 55 and 75 years old with acute COVID-19.

This chain links TRBV30 with TRBJ2-1; TRBD1 agrees at 9 bases. From germline, CDR1 is GTSNPN and CDR2 SVGIG (reference sequence). CDR3 length: 15 residues. J was trimmed by 9 bases and V by 0 bases; bases with no gene match: 9. The CDR3 coding sequence is TGTGCCTGGAGTGTACCCCACAGGGGGCGAACTGAGCAGTTCTTC. This sequence encodes CAWSVPHRGRTEQFF.

This chain joins TRBV19 and TRBJ2-3, with 16 bases identical to TRBD2. V lost 5 bases to trimming and J lost 1 base; unmatched junction nucleotides: 9. The CDR3 has 19 residues. Germline V gives CDR1 LNHDA, CDR2 SQIVND (reference sequence). CDR3 bases: TGTGCCAGTAGTTTGGGACTAGCGGGGGGGATCGAAGGCACAGATACGCAGTATTTT. It translates to CASSLGLAGGIEGTDTQYF.

The rearrangement links TRBV7-2 to TRBJ2-7; TRBD1 is a possible D gene (5 bases). The V end was cut by 1 base, the J end by 4 bases, with 8 bases between. Per the germline V gene, CDR1 is SGHTA and CDR2 is FQGNSA. The CDR3 sequence is 13 residues long. CDR3 region: CASSLGTLYEQYF. The CDR3 coding sequence is TGTGCCAGCAGCTTAGGGACACTATACGAGCAGTACTTC. The full variable domain, in which reference TRBV7-2 and TRBJ2-7 provide the parts outside the CDR3, is GAGVSQSPSNKVTEKGKDVELRCDPISGHTALYWYRQSLGQGLEFLIYFQGNSAPDKSGLPSDRFSAERTGGSVSTLTIQRTQQEDSAVYLCASSLGTLYEQYFGPGTRLTVT.

The chain joins TRBV5-8 to TRBJ1-2; weak D call: TRBD1 (5 bases). This CDR3 spans 13 amino acids. V was shortened by 2 bases and J by 8 bases, with 13 bases between the two germline ends. Per germline, CDR1 SGHTS and CDR2 YDEGEE. CDR3 nucleotides: TGTGCCAGCAGCTTCGGGGGGACGGACGGCTACACCTTC. Translation: CASSFGGTDGYTF.

The V call is TRBV5-5, the J call TRBJ2-1; 8 bases agree with TRBD2. CDR1 and CDR2 (germline): SGHKS, YYEKEE (reference sequence). Losses at the gene ends were 5 bases for V and 9 bases for J; bases not matched to a gene: 13. The length of the CDR3 is 15 residues. The CDR3 nucleotides read TGTGCCAGCAGGAGGGGTAGCGGGATGGGAGGTGAGCAGTTCTTC. Translated, it gives CASRRGSGMGGEQFF. The whole variable domain, remainder taken from reference TRBV5-5 and TRBJ2-1, is DAGVTQSPTHLIKTRGQQVTLRCSPISGHKSVSWYQQVLGQGPQFIFQYYEKEERGRGNFPDRFSARQFPNYSSELNVNALLLGDSALYLCASRRGSGMGGEQFFGPGTRLTVL.

The chain recombines TRBV6-5 with TRBJ1-4; TRBD1 agrees at 8 bases. V was pared by 1 base and J by 8 bases, with 9 bases of the junction left unmatched. Per germline, CDR1 MNHEY and CDR2 SVGAGI. The CDR3 covers 16 residues. The CDR3 loop is CASSYLDRELEEKLFF. The CDR3 DNA sequence: TGTGCCAGCAGTTACTTGGACAGGGAATTAGAGGAAAAACTGTTTTTT.

This sequence joins TRBV11-3 and TRBJ1-1, with no clear D. The CDR3 has 13 amino acids. Germline V lookup: CDR1 SGHNT, CDR2 YENEEA. V shed 6 bases and J shed 1 base, with 9 bases lying between them. The CDR3 DNA sequence: TGTGCCAGCAGTCTATTCGGGAACACTGAAGCTTTCTTT. Its translation is CASSLFGNTEAFF.

V gene TRBV11-2 combines with J gene TRBJ2-1, with TRBD1 as a possible D gene (6 bases). The V gene's germline CDR1 is SGHAT and CDR2 FQNNGV. The CDR3 runs 15 residues. V was shortened by 5 bases and J by 9 bases, with 20 bases between the two germline ends. CDR3 sequence: CASSADSGLRSEQFF. In nucleotides, the CDR3 is TGTGCCAGCAGCGCGGACAGCGGCCTTCGGAGTGAGCAGTTCTTC.

This chain links TRBV5-4 with TRBJ1-1, with 11 bases aligning to TRBD1. V dropped 4 bases and J dropped 3; count of bases not matched to a gene: 5. The CDR3 is made up of 15 amino acids. Germline CDR1 is SGHNT and CDR2 is YYREEE (reference sequence). CDR3 bases: TGTGCCAGCAGCCGCGGGACAGGGGGGGACACTGAAGCTTTCTTT. This codes for CASSRGTGGDTEAFF.

The chain uses TRBV24-1 and TRBJ2-3; 12 bases are a match to TRBD2. The junction had 5 bases not matched to a gene; V was cut back by 4 bases and J by 1 base. The CDR3 has 17 amino acids. Germline lookup yields CDR1 KGHDR and CDR2 SFDVKD. The CDR3 spells CATSDNLAGGRTDTQYF. The CDR3 DNA is TGTGCCACCAGTGACAACCTAGCGGGAGGGCGCACAGATACGCAGTATTTT.

This chain connects TRBV4-3 to TRBJ2-7; the match to TRBD2 covers 9 bases. J gave up 1 base and V 5 bases, and 12 bases lay outside the gene matches. The CDR3 spans 17 residues. From germline, CDR1 is LGHNA and CDR2 YSLEER. As DNA, the CDR3 is TGCGCCAGCAGCGGTATGCTTTCAGCGGGAGGTTCCTACGAGCAGTACTTC. It yields the protein CASSGMLSAGGSYEQYF.

V is TRBV9 and J is TRBJ1-2; 12 nucleotides agree with TRBD1. The CDR3 is 17 residues long. With V trimmed by 4 bases and J by 3 bases, 10 bases remained unmatched. Germline values: CDR1 SGDLS, CDR2 YYNGEE. The chain's CDR3 is CASSTSPGTGGYYGYTF. CDR3 sequence (DNA): TGTGCCAGCAGCACCTCTCCCGGGACAGGGGGCTACTATGGCTACACCTTC.

The gene calls are TRBV25-1 and TRBJ1-1; 9 positions agree with TRBD1. Germline V CDR1 and CDR2: MGHDK, SYGVNS. Unmatched junction bases numbered 7, after V lost 5 bases and J lost 3 bases. The CDR3 runs to 15 residues. The chain's CDR3 is CASSPGQGRHTEAFF. CDR3 coding DNA: TGTGCCAGCAGTCCCGGACAGGGGCGGCACACTGAAGCTTTCTTT.

V gene TRBV18 combines with J gene TRBJ1-4, with TRBD1 identical over 8 bases. The germline gives CDR1 KGHSH, CDR2 LQKENI. The junction had 2 bases not matched to a gene; V was cut back by 0 bases and J by 8 bases. This CDR3 has 14 amino acids. The CDR3 DNA reads as TGTGCCAGCTCACCACCCCACAGGGGGGAAAAACTGTTTTTT. Its translation is CASSPPHRGEKLFF.

This rearrangement joins TRBV28 to TRBJ1-5, with D unclear. V lost 10 bases, J lost 0 bases, and 19 bases lay in between. There are 16 residues in the CDR3. The V gene's germline CDR1 is MDHEN and CDR2 SYDVKM. The CDR3 sequence is CATSELFLGSNQPQHF. The CDR3 region has the DNA TGTGCCACCTCTGAATTGTTTCTAGGTAGCAATCAGCCCCAGCATTTT.

The chain joins TRBV4-3 to TRBJ2-1; perhaps TRBD2 as D (5 bases). This CDR3 has 14 amino acids. V was clipped by 0 bases and J by 14 bases, with 17 bases between them. Germline CDR1 is LGHNA and CDR2 is YSLEER. CDR3 nucleotides: TGCGCCAGCAGCCAAGACCTTCAAAGCGGCTACGAGTTCTTC. Translating gives CASSQDLQSGYEFF.

The rearrangement joins TRBV5-1 to TRBJ1-2, with 8 positions matching TRBD1. Germline V gene data show CDR1 as SGHRS and CDR2 as YFSETQ. The CDR3 runs 14 residues. V was pared by 2 bases and J by 4 bases, with 4 bases of the junction left unmatched. The CDR3 region is CASSFGQGIYGYTF. DNA for the CDR3: TGCGCCAGCAGCTTTGGACAGGGAATCTATGGCTACACCTTC.

The chain has TRBV5-1 and TRBJ1-1, with 7 bases fitting TRBD1. This CDR3 spans 14 amino acids. CDR1 and CDR2 (germline): SGHRS, YFSETQ. With 3 bases clipped from V and 5 bases from J, the junction kept 7 bases outside the gene matches. The CDR3 protein is CASSSTGVGTEAFF. The CDR3 DNA follows: TGCGCCAGCAGCTCAACAGGGGTTGGGACTGAAGCTTTCTTT.

This clone was detected a few times. The V and J genes are TRBV2 and TRBJ1-2; 7 bases line up with TRBD1. The germline V gene encodes CDR1 SNHLY and CDR2 FYNNEI. The V segment lost 5 bases and the J segment 0 bases; nucleotides outside the gene matches: 0. This CDR3 has 13 amino acids. This CDR3 is CASSQGANYGYTF. CDR3 in DNA: TGTGCCAGCAGTCAGGGGGCTAACTATGGCTACACCTTC.